The T cell receptor beta chain described here comes from a study of control samples from healthy donors and cancer patients. CDR3 length equals 13 residues. V was cut by 0 bases and J by 2 bases, with 6 bases left in between. Germline V gives CDR1 SGHDT, CDR2 YYEEEE. Data came from immunoSEQ multiplex PCR; TCRdb stores just in-frame clones and leaves some out. The top ten hold 8.5% to 10% of the sample, which has 90,000 or so clones, roughly 89% seen once. This clonotype was obtained from a woman in her forties or fifties with colorectal cancer. The sequenced sample consisted of PBMCs. The chain employs TRBV5-6 and TRBJ2-7, with D possibly being TRBD1 (5 bases). CDR3 nucleotide sequence: TGTGCCAGCAGCTTGGCAGGGACCTACGAGCAGTACGTC. Residues: CASSLAGTYEQYV.